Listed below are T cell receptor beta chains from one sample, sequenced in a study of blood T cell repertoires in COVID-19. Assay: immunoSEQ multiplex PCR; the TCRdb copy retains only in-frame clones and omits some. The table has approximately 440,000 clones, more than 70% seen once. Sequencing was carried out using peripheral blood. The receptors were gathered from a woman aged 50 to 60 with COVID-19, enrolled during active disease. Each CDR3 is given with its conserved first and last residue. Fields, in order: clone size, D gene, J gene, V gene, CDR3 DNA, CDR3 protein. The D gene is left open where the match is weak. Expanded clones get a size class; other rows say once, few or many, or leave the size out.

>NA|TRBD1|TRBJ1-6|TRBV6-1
TGTGCCAGCAGTGAAAGCCGCAGGGGGCTTTCACCCCTCCACTTT
CASSESRRGLSPLHF
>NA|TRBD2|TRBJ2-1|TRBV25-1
TGTGCCAGCATTCCACTAGCGGGGGCTAATGAGCAGTTCTTC
CASIPLAGANEQFF
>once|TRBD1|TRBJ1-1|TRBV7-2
TGTGCCAGCAGTCATCGACAGGGATTGTGGGGCACTGAAGCTTTCTTT
CASSHRQGLWGTEAFF
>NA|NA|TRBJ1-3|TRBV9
TGTGCCAGCAGCCCCGCGTCTGGAAACACCATATATTTT
CASSPASGNTIYF
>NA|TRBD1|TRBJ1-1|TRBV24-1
TGTGCCACCAGTGGAAGGGGGCCCCAAAACACTGAAGCTTTCTTT
CATSGRGPQNTEAFF
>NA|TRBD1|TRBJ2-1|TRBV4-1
TGCGCCAGCAGCCAACCGGGACAGGGTATTATTGAGCAGTTCTTC
CASSQPGQGIIEQFF
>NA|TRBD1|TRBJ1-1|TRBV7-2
TGTGCCAGCAGCCCCTGGACAGGAACGAACACTGAAGCTTTCTTT
CASSPWTGTNTEAFF
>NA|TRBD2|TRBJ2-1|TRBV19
TGTGCCAGTAGTCGACTAGCGGGGCCCAATGAGCAGTTCTTC
CASSRLAGPNEQFF
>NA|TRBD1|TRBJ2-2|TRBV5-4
TGTGCCAGCAGCTTACAGGGGGCGACCGGGGAGCTGTTTTTT
CASSLQGATGELFF
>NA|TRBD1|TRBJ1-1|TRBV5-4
TGTGCCAGCAGCGACAAGGGACAGGGGGCGCGATCTGAAGCTTTCTTT
CASSDKGQGARSEAFF
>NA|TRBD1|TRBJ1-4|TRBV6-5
TGTGCCAGCAGACGCTCGACAGGGGGTGAAAAACTGTTTTTT
CASRRSTGGEKLFF
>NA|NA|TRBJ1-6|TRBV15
TGTGCCTCGTTAGGGAGCTCCTATAATTCACCCCTCCACTTT
CASLGSSYNSPLHF
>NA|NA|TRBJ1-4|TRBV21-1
TGTGCCAGCAGCAAAGTAGGTGGGGAGGCAGCCACAACTAATGAAAAACTGTTTTTT
CASSKVGGEAATTNEKLFF
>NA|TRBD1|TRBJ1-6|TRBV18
TGTGCCAGCTCAGCGGGACAGGGGAATTCACCCCTCCACTTT
CASSAGQGNSPLHF
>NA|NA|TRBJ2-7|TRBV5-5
TGTGCCAGCGAACCAGGCGGGACCAGCGCCTACGAGCAGTACTTC
CASEPGGTSAYEQYF
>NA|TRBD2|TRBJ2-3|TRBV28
TGTGCCAGCAGACCTGGGGGACTAGCGGGGGATAGCACAGATACGCAGTATTTT
CASRPGGLAGDSTDTQYF
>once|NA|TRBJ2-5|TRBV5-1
TGCGCCAGCAGCTTGGTCGCCAGGCAGACTACAGAGACCCAGTACTTC
CASSLVARQTTETQYF
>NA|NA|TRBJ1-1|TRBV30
TGTGCCTGGAGTAAGGCTGGGGGGACTGAAGCTTTCTTT
CAWSKAGGTEAFF
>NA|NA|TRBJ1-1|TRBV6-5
TGTGCCAGCAGTTCCGGTCCCCAGGGCCTGAACACTGAAGCTTTCTTT
CASSSGPQGLNTEAFF
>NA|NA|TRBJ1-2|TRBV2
TGTGCCAGCAGTGATCAGGTCCTGGGCTACACCTTC
CASSDQVLGYTF
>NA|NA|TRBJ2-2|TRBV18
TGTGCCAGCTCCCGGAGTATCGGAGGGGAGGACACCGGGGAGCTGTTTTTT
CASSRSIGGEDTGELFF
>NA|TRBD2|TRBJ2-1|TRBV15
TGTGCCACTTCTGGACTAGCGGGGGACTGGGGTGAGCAGTTCTTC
CATSGLAGDWGEQFF
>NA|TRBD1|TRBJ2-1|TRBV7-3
TGTGCCAGCAGCCAACAGGGGCGAAGCTACAATGAGCAGTTCTTC
CASSQQGRSYNEQFF
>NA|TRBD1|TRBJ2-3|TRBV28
TGTGCCAGCAGTTTGGGGGGACAGGGCTCCACAGATACGCAGTATTTT
CASSLGGQGSTDTQYF
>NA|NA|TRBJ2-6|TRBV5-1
TGCGCCAGCAGCTCAGATCCCGGGGCCAACGTCCTGACTTTC
CASSSDPGANVLTF
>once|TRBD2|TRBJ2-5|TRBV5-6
TGTGCCAGCAGCTTGGAGCGGGGGGAAGAGACCCAGTACTTC
CASSLERGEETQYF
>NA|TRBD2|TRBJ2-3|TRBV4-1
TGCGCCAGCAGCCGCAAACCGCCGCTAGCGGGGGGTAGCACAGATACGCAGTATTTT
CASSRKPPLAGGSTDTQYF
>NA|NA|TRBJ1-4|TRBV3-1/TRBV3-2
TGTGCCAGCAGCCAAGCCAAAAAACTGTTTTTT
CASSQAKKLFF
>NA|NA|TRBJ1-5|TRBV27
TGTGCCAGCAGTTCTAGGGGCAGTCAGCCCCAGCATTTT
CASSSRGSQPQHF
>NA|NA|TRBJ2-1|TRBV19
TGTGCCAGTAGAGAGCAGGGGAGTTCCTACAATGAGCAGTTCTTC
CASREQGSSYNEQFF
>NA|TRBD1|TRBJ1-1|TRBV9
TGTGCCAGCAGCGTAACAATCGGGACAGGGGCTGAAGCTTTCTTT
CASSVTIGTGAEAFF
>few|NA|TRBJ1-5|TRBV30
TGTGCCTGTTCTGGGGCAGGCGTGTGGCATTTT
CACSGAGVWHF
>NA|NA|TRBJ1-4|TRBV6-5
TGTGCCAGCATGGGGAGGGGTCGGACTAATGAAAAACTGTTTTTT
CASMGRGRTNEKLFF
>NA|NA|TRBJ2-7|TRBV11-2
TGTGCCAGCAGCTTGGGCAGCACCTACGAGCAGTACTTC
CASSLGSTYEQYF
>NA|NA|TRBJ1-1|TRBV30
TGTGCCTGGAGTGTAGGGAGATTAGAAGCTTTCTTT
CAWSVGRLEAFF
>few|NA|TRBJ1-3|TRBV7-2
TGTGCCAGCAGCTTCAACAGCTATGGAAACACCATATATTTT
CASSFNSYGNTIYF
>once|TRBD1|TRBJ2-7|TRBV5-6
TGTGCCAGCAGCTTGGGGACAGGCGAGCAGTACTTC
CASSLGTGEQYF
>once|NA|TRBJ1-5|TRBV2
TGTGCCAGCAGTTCCGAGTTGATTGGTCAGCCCCAGCATTTT
CASSSELIGQPQHF
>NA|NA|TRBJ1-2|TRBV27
TGTGCCAGCAGTTTAGTGGCCAGGGGAGGGGATGGCTACACCTTC
CASSLVARGGDGYTF
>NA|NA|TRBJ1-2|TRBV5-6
TGTGCCAGCAGCTGGAGGTTGGCATCTCTAAACTATGGCTACACCTTC
CASSWRLASLNYGYTF
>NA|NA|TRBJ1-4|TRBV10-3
TGTGCCATCAGCTCCACCGAAGAGGGTAGTGAAAAACTGTTTTTT
CAISSTEEGSEKLFF
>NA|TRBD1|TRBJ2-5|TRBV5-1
TGCGCCAGCAGTTACGGACAGGAAGAGACCCAGTACTTC
CASSYGQEETQYF
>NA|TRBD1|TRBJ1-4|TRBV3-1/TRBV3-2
TGTGCCAGCAGCGTCGGGACAGGGGTGCCCGCTGAAAAACTGTTTTTT
CASSVGTGVPAEKLFF
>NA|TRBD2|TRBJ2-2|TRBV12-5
TGTGCTAGTGGTTTGTCCTCGCGGTCGGGACTAGCCTCCGCGAACACCGGGGAGCTGTTTTTT
CASGLSSRSGLASANTGELFF
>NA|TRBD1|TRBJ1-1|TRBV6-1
TGTGCCAGCAGTGAAGCGAGGACCAGGGGGACTGAAGCTTTCTTT
CASSEARTRGTEAFF
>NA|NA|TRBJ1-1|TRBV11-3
TGTGCCAGCAGCTTAGGCAGGGGAGTAAGCTCTGCTGAAGCTTTCTTT
CASSLGRGVSSAEAFF
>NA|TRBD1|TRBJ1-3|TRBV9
TGTGCCAGCAGCGCGACAGGGACCGCTGGAAACACCATATATTTT
CASSATGTAGNTIYF
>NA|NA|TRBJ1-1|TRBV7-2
TGTGCCAGCAGCCCCTCCGTCCGAGGCGATCCTGAAGCTTTCTTT
CASSPSVRGDPEAFF
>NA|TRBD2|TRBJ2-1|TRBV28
TGTGCCAGCAGTTCCCCAGGTAGCGGGGGTTCGAATGAGCAGTTCTTC
CASSSPGSGGSNEQFF
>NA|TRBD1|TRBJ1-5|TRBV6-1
TGTGCCAGCAGTGATGGACAGGGGGCGATTAGCAATCAGCCCCAGCATTTT
CASSDGQGAISNQPQHF
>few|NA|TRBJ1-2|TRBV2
TGTGCCAGCAGTGAACTGAACTATGGCTACACCTTC
CASSELNYGYTF
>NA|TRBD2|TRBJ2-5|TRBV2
TGTGCCAGCAGTGAACCGTGGGGGGGAGTAAAAGAGACCCAGTACTTC
CASSEPWGGVKETQYF
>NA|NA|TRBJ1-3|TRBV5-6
TGTGCCAGCCGAGGAAGAAGCAGAAACACCATATATTTT
CASRGRSRNTIYF
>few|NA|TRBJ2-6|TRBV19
TGTGCCAGCATGGCCTCTGGGGCCAACGTCCTGACTTTC
CASMASGANVLTF
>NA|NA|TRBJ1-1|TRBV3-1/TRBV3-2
TGTGCCAGCAGCCTTCGGGCGGGGCCTGAAGCTTTCTTT
CASSLRAGPEAFF
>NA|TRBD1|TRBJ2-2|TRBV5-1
TGCGCCAGCAGCTTGGGACAGGGATTAGGCGGGGAGCTGTTTTTT
CASSLGQGLGGELFF
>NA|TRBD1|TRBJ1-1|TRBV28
TGTGCCACAGGGACAGGGGGCGCTCAGACTGAAGCTTTCTTT
CATGTGGAQTEAFF